This passage covers 3 T cell receptor beta chains from one sample sequenced in a study of metastatic and nonmetastatic thyroid tumors. TCRdb re-called the PCR reads with MiXCR. The data contain 20,000 to 25,000 clones, approximately 22% of them singletons. All patients were treatment-naive before thyroid surgery. Sample: adjacent normal tissue. The receptors were sampled from a female donor with papillary thyroid cancer or a benign thyroid nodule (not recorded which). Some clones in this sample may be carry-over from other donors' samples.

This clone was detected a few times. At one end the junction does not follow the germline gene, possibly because of a read error. The rearrangement uses TRBV2 and TRBJ2-5; tentative D call: TRBD1 (6 bases). CDR3 length equals 15 residues. Germline CDR1 is SNHLY and CDR2 is FYNNEI. The CDR3 DNA is TGTGCCAGCAGTGGGGGACATTACAAAGGGGAGACACAGTACTTC. Its translation: CASSGGHYKGETQYF.

Only a few counts were recorded for this clone. The chain links TRBV27 to TRBJ2-7; D may be TRBD1 (6 bases). This CDR3 region has 14 residues. V was shortened by 2 bases and J by 0 bases, with 8 bases between the two germline ends. Germline CDR1 MNHEY, CDR2 SMNVEV (reference sequence). This chain's CDR3 is CASSLKGDSYEQYF. CDR3 in DNA: TGTGCCAGCAGTTTAAAGGGGGACTCCTACGAGCAGTACTTC.

Details on this clone: Relative to the germline gene, one junction end is altered; a read error may explain this. This sequence joins TRBV28 and TRBJ1-5, with a tentative D call TRBD1 (5 bases). The V gene's germline CDR1 is MDHEN and CDR2 SYDVKM. The CDR3 covers 12 residues. The CDR3 coding sequence is TGTGCCGGCAGCATTGGGGGTCAGCCCCAGCATTTT. Translated, it gives CAGSIGGQPQHF.